This T cell receptor beta chain originates from a study of T cell repertoires in cytomegalovirus infection (dated by TCRdb to about 2019). Broadly, across the study: Donor HLA type was relevant to the analysis, because carriage of CMV infection together with the matching HLA type was indicated by public TCR beta signatures. Paper-wide results and their limitations: The ex vivo response was dominated by HLA-C-restricted CMV-specific TCR beta clonotypes, which also provided the single most frequent clonotype in two of eight donors. Carriers of CMV infection plus the relevant HLA type were discriminated by the cumulative frequency of public TCR beta family members in the study cohort and in an independent roughly 400-donor cohort.

The CDR3 holds 17 amino acids from the cysteine to the phenylalanine. Kept here is only the CDR3 DNA, which spans 51 bases and is read in frame from base 1. The germline V end is reduced by 5 bases and the J end by 2 bases; junction bases left unmatched: 12. The germline V gene sets CDR1 to SGHTA and CDR2 to FQGNSA. This clonotype was recorded at least ten times. It lacks a known antigen. It has no much larger one-base neighbor in the sample; base qualities were not kept. The instrument given in TCRdb is Illumina HiSeq 1500. The raw public reads went through TCRdb reprocessing: fastp at Q25, MiXCR clone calling, in-frame beta chains kept. Rows with one shared CDR3 protein collapse into an entry with the most common genes and DNA. In all, the sample holds almost 500,000 distinct CDR3 sequences, and 11% of those were seen once. The top ten constitute 10% to 13% of the sample.

The TCR sequence derives from a human donor in good health (CMV status not recorded). Some clones in this sample may be carry-over from other donors' samples. Input material: PBMCs. The chain uses TRBV7-2 and TRBJ2-3, with 8 bases in between that match TRBD1. The encoded CDR3 is CASSPTAQGAFTDTQYF. The base sequence is TGTGCCAGCAGCCCAACGGCGCAGGGGGCCTTCACAGATACGCAGTATTTT.